This is a list of T cell receptor beta chains from one sample in a study of T cells in Graves' hyperthyroidism and ophthalmopathy. One entry per CDR3 protein, called by TCRdb with MiXCR from the multiplex PCR reads. Of about 560,000 distinct CDR3 sequences listed, 16% were seen once; the top ten hold 15% to 20%. Specimen: blood. The source is a woman aged 18-35 years with Graves' hyperthyroidism. Both conserved end residues are trimmed from each CDR3. A D gene is named only where the DNA matches it firmly.

TRBD1	TRBV7-9	TRBJ1-2	ASRPPGGAYYGYT
TRBD2	TRBV6-1	TRBJ2-7	ASSVLAGGGYEQY
.	TRBV28	TRBJ2-7	ASSRGVYEQY
TRBD2	TRBV7-6	TRBJ2-1	ASSLLPAGVFNEQF
TRBD2	TRBV3-1	TRBJ2-3	ASSQVPGLAADTQY
TRBD1	TRBV20-1	TRBJ2-1	SARVLTGTGGAGSWDNEQF
.	TRBV2	TRBJ2-7	ASSEDVTDSYEQY
.	TRBV24-1	TRBJ1-5	ATIGGARGSRFRSNQPQH
.	TRBV6-6	TRBJ2-1	ASSYLGTPTYNEQF
.	TRBV13	TRBJ1-4	ASSQIRQERNEKLF
TRBD1	TRBV2	TRBJ1-1	ASTVEQGGITEAF
TRBD2	TRBV3-1	TRBJ2-7	ASSQDPGLAGDIYEQY
.	TRBV6-1	TRBJ1-2	ASSHPTRLIANYGYT
.	TRBV7-2	TRBJ1-1	ASSFRWGAGMNTEAF
TRBD1	TRBV5-1	TRBJ1-2	ASSSAEGADGYT
TRBD1	TRBV6-2/TRBV6-3	TRBJ1-5	ASTQGAYSNQPQH
TRBD2	TRBV3-1	TRBJ2-2	ASSPSGGVLTGELF
.	TRBV6-2/TRBV6-3	TRBJ2-7	ASKTPVGVEQY
TRBD2	TRBV7-2	TRBJ2-7	ASSQDSGDPWEQY
TRBD2	TRBV7-6	TRBJ2-3	ASSLTHPGLAGGAPSTDTQY
TRBD2	TRBV7-6	TRBJ2-1	ASSLTGAGGYNEQF
.	TRBV7-2	TRBJ2-3	ASSRPRGTQY
TRBD2	TRBV20-1	TRBJ2-3	SAGASGSASTDTQY
.	TRBV20-1	TRBJ2-3	SALQTVADTQY
TRBD2	TRBV5-8	TRBJ2-3	ASSLVLAGGDTQY
TRBD1	TRBV2	TRBJ1-5	ASCPGTGYQPQH
.	TRBV7-9	TRBJ1-1	ASSLKWDTSFEAF
TRBD1	TRBV20-1	TRBJ2-7	SSSGGVAYEQY
TRBD2	TRBV11-3	TRBJ2-3	ASSSASGTTQY
TRBD2	TRBV2	TRBJ2-1	ASSWTSGLGHEQF
.	TRBV5-6	TRBJ1-2	ASSWTTGETNYGYT
.	TRBV5-1	TRBJ2-5	ASSLEKGEWETQY
TRBD1	TRBV9	TRBJ1-4	ASSPQTGSNEKLF
.	TRBV5-1	TRBJ2-5	ASSTDGRQETQY
TRBD2	TRBV20-1	TRBJ2-2	SARSLGLAGGELF
.	TRBV3-1	TRBJ2-7	ASSQDRLGVREQY
.	TRBV28	TRBJ2-1	ASRDSLSYNEQF
.	TRBV12-3/TRBV12-4	TRBJ1-1	ASMDFPPRGTEAF
.	TRBV20-1	TRBJ2-1	SARDLGTRGYNEQF
.	TRBV11-3	TRBJ2-7	ASSPEGGTFYEQY
.	TRBV29-1	TRBJ1-2	SVEERGLGGLGYT
.	TRBV3-1	TRBJ2-7	ASSRLYEQY
TRBD2	TRBV20-1	TRBJ2-7	SASMTSRTDYEQY
.	TRBV6-1	TRBJ2-2	ASRDPLPGELF
.	TRBV7-2	TRBJ2-7	ASSLIRGLSYEQY
TRBD1	TRBV28	TRBJ1-1	ASSLFRIRRGRMNTEAF
.	TRBV24-1	TRBJ2-2	ATSDLGGLNTGELF
TRBD2	TRBV3-1	TRBJ2-7	ASSPLVLAGRSTEQY
TRBD1	TRBV7-9	TRBJ1-3	ASRGTGASSGNTIY
.	TRBV6-1	TRBJ2-1	ASSDDTLDEQF
.	TRBV20-1	TRBJ2-6	SAGPGDSGANVLT
TRBD2	TRBV20-1	TRBJ2-3	SASGLAGDTQY
.	TRBV12-3/TRBV12-4	TRBJ2-5	ASSSGVRETQY